The rows below give T cell receptor beta chains drawn from one sample of a study of cytomegalovirus exposure and HLA in healthy donors. Sequencing was performed with immunoSEQ multiplex PCR; in TCRdb, only in-frame clones are kept and a portion is missing. The data hold roughly 150,000 clones, with roughly 80% observed a single time. The sequenced sample consisted of PBMCs. The receptors originated from a woman between 50 and 59 years old in good health and CMV-seropositive. Both conserved end residues are part of each CDR3. D genes are given only for firm matches. Clone size is given for some rows only: seen once, a few or many times, or a class if the clone is expanded.

clone size	D gene	V gene	J gene	CDR3 protein	CDR3 DNA
NA	NA	TRBV7-9	TRBJ2-7	CASSLAGFSYEQYF	TGTGCCAGCAGCTTAGCCGGTTTTAGCTACGAGCAGTACTTC
NA	NA	TRBV21-1	TRBJ2-7	CASSATHRRGWYEQYF	TGTGCCAGCAGCGCAACACACCGACGGGGTTGGTACGAGCAGTACTTC
NA	NA	TRBV27	TRBJ2-3	CASRQGSDTQYF	TGTGCCAGCAGACAGGGTTCAGATACGCAGTATTTT
NA	NA	TRBV6-1	TRBJ2-7	CASSEGGFYEQYF	TGTGCCAGCAGTGAAGGAGGTTTCTACGAGCAGTACTTC
few	NA	TRBV19	TRBJ1-6	CASSIGSGSPLHF	TGTGCCAGTAGTATTGGGTCGGGTTCACCCCTCCACTTT
NA	NA	TRBV18	TRBJ2-7	CASSPPMSPGEQYF	TGTGCCAGCTCACCACCAATGAGTCCCGGGGAGCAGTACTTC
NA	NA	TRBV5-4	TRBJ2-3	CASSSRSRVTDTQYF	TGTGCCAGCAGCTCTAGGAGCAGGGTAACAGATACGCAGTATTTT
NA	NA	TRBV19	TRBJ2-2	CASKRGGAYTGELFF	TGTGCCAGTAAGAGGGGGGGGGCATACACCGGGGAGCTGTTTTTT
NA	TRBD1	TRBV4-1	TRBJ1-1	CASSHPIRDSEAFF	TGCGCCAGCAGCCATCCTATCCGGGACAGTGAAGCTTTCTTT
NA	TRBD2	TRBV9	TRBJ2-2	CASSGTSSIGELFF	TGTGCCAGCTCAGGGACTAGTAGTATCGGGGAGCTGTTTTTT
NA	NA	TRBV6-6	TRBJ2-6	CASSWIQGDGANVLTF	TGTGCCAGCAGTTGGATACAGGGTGATGGGGCCAACGTCCTGACTTTC
NA	NA	TRBV29-1	TRBJ2-1	CSVEDLRGIGFF	TGCAGCGTTGAAGATCTGAGAGGAATCGGGTTCTTC
NA	NA	TRBV30	TRBJ1-2	CAWSVGEARTF	TGTGCCTGGAGTGTTGGGGAGGCGCGCACCTTC
NA	NA	TRBV19	TRBJ1-5	CASSPTGGWNQPQHF	TGTGCCAGTAGTCCCACCGGAGGCTGGAATCAGCCCCAGCATTTT
NA	TRBD2	TRBV7-3	TRBJ2-3	CASSWSGGSQDTQYF	TGTGCCAGCAGCTGGTCGGGGGGGTCGCAAGATACGCAGTATTTT
NA	TRBD2	TRBV19	TRBJ2-3	CATGGGRTQYF	TGTGCCACCGGCGGGGGTCGAACGCAGTATTTT
NA	NA	TRBV5-1	TRBJ1-2	CASSGQGNPPYGYTF	TGCGCCAGCAGCGGGCAGGGAAACCCGCCCTATGGCTACACCTTC
few	TRBD1	TRBV6-5	TRBJ2-7	CASSSGTASSYEQYF	TGTGCCAGCAGTTCCGGGACAGCCAGCTCCTACGAGCAGTACTTC
NA	TRBD2	TRBV11-2	TRBJ2-3	CASSSRQRGVTDTQYF	TGTGCCAGCAGCTCGAGGCAGCGGGGGGTCACAGATACGCAGTATTTT
NA	TRBD2	TRBV27	TRBJ2-1	CASSARLSGGKNEQFF	TGTGCCAGCAGTGCAAGACTTAGCGGGGGGAAGAATGAGCAGTTCTTC
NA	NA	TRBV29-1	TRBJ2-5	CSVQIQETQYF	TGCAGCGTTCAGATCCAAGAGACCCAGTACTTC
NA	NA	TRBV30	TRBJ1-2	CAWSVTGSSGGYTF	TGTGCCTGGAGTGTTACAGGCTCAAGTGGTGGCTACACCTTC
NA	NA	TRBV13	TRBJ2-5	CASRGSKRETQYF	TGTGCCAGTCGAGGATCAAAGCGAGAGACCCAGTACTTC
NA	TRBD2	TRBV9	TRBJ2-2	CASSVGGGGASGELFF	TGTGCCAGCAGCGTAGGTGGCGGGGGGGCATCCGGGGAGCTGTTTTTT
NA	TRBD2	TRBV4-2	TRBJ2-5	CASSRTLAGGDGGTQYF	TGTGCCAGCAGCCGAACCCTAGCGGGGGGCGACGGTGGGACCCAGTACTTC
NA	NA	TRBV4-3	TRBJ1-1	CASSQDRGNPTEAFF	TGCGCCAGCAGCCAAGATCGGGGAAATCCCACTGAAGCTTTCTTT
NA	NA	TRBV5-1	TRBJ2-7	CASSWGGQSSYEQYF	TGCGCCAGCAGCTGGGGGGGCCAGTCCTCCTACGAGCAGTACTTC
NA	TRBD2	TRBV27	TRBJ2-1	CASSLYVRGTYNEQFF	TGTGCCAGCAGTTTATATGTGCGGGGGACCTACAATGAGCAGTTCTTC
NA	TRBD2	TRBV10-2	TRBJ2-7	CASSESERGLYEQYF	TGCGCCAGCAGTGAGTCGGAGCGGGGCCTCTACGAGCAGTACTTC
few	NA	TRBV6-1	TRBJ2-7	CASRSPGSSYEQYF	TGTGCCAGCAGGTCCCCGGGGTCGTCCTACGAGCAGTACTTC
NA	NA	TRBV21-1	TRBJ2-1	CASSKGSGGAGEQFF	TGTGCCAGCAGCAAAGGGAGCGGGGGGGCCGGTGAGCAGTTCTTC
NA	NA	TRBV6-6	TRBJ2-3	CASSYEVRDTQYF	TGTGCCAGCAGTTACGAGGTTAGAGATACGCAGTATTTT
NA	NA	TRBV7-8	TRBJ1-6	CASSQTDRRSPLHF	TGTGCCAGCAGCCAGACAGACCGAAGATCACCCCTCCACTTT
NA	TRBD1	TRBV19	TRBJ1-2	CASRKQGADGYTF	TGTGCCAGTAGGAAACAGGGGGCAGACGGCTACACCTTC
NA	NA	TRBV14	TRBJ2-7	CASSQGETRRYEQYF	TGTGCCAGCAGCCAAGGGGAGACGCGACGCTACGAGCAGTACTTC
NA	TRBD2	TRBV5-1	TRBJ2-3	CASSLVPSGGTDTQYF	TGCGCCAGCAGCTTGGTACCTAGCGGGGGCACAGATACGCAGTATTTT
NA	NA	TRBV5-1	TRBJ2-1	CASSLQGGAQEQFF	TGCGCCAGCTCTCTTCAGGGGGGAGCCCAGGAGCAGTTCTTC
NA	NA	TRBV6-1	TRBJ1-4	CASSETGSATNEKLFF	TGTGCCAGCAGTGAAACTGGTTCTGCAACTAATGAAAAACTGTTTTTT
NA	NA	TRBV2	TRBJ1-2	CASQPPGSGYTF	TGTGCCAGCCAACCCCCAGGAAGTGGCTACACCTTC
NA	NA	TRBV4-3	TRBJ1-6	CASSQDLDRPNSPLHF	TGCGCCAGCAGCCAAGATTTAGACAGGCCTAATTCACCCCTCCACTTT
NA	TRBD1	TRBV2	TRBJ1-6	CASKGQGAYNSPLHF	TGTGCCAGCAAAGGACAGGGGGCTTATAATTCACCCCTCCACTTT
NA	NA	TRBV21-1	TRBJ2-7	CASTIRGISYEQYF	TGTGCCAGCACAATCAGGGGGATAAGCTACGAGCAGTACTTC
NA	TRBD2	TRBV5-1	TRBJ2-1	CASSGSGGNNEQFF	TGCGCCAGCAGCGGTAGCGGGGGGAACAATGAGCAGTTCTTC
NA	TRBD2	TRBV2	TRBJ2-1	CASSVTGLAGGPEQFF	TGTGCCAGCAGTGTCACGGGACTAGCGGGGGGACCTGAGCAGTTCTTC
NA	TRBD2	TRBV5-4	TRBJ2-1	CASTQRGSGGSGKRDEQFF	TGTGCCAGCACCCAGCGGGGTAGCGGGGGGTCTGGGAAGAGGGATGAGCAGTTCTTC
NA	TRBD1	TRBV29-1	TRBJ1-3	CSVGQGTGNTIYF	TGCAGCGTTGGACAGGGGACTGGAAACACCATATATTTT
NA	NA	TRBV9	TRBJ2-4	CASRGEGGIQYF	TGTGCCAGCAGAGGGGAGGGGGGCATTCAGTACTTC
NA	NA	TRBV6-5	TRBJ2-7	CASSRDNSYEQYF	TGTGCCAGCAGCCGGGACAACTCCTACGAGCAGTACTTC
NA	NA	TRBV5-5	TRBJ2-7	CASSLDGYSYEQYF	TGTGCCAGCAGCCTCGACGGGTACTCCTACGAGCAGTACTTC
NA	NA	TRBV28	TRBJ2-7	CASSLAGSAYEQYF	TGTGCCAGCAGTTTGGCAGGGTCCGCGTACGAGCAGTACTTC
few	NA	TRBV25-1	TRBJ2-2	CASSDPLRGVELFF	TGTGCCAGCAGTGACCCCTTAAGGGGCGTGGAGCTGTTTTTT
NA	TRBD2	TRBV7-2	TRBJ2-7	CASSPSGGAYEQYF	TGTGCCAGCAGCCCCAGCGGGGGGGCCTACGAGCAGTACTTC
NA	NA	TRBV11-2	TRBJ2-7	CASSLELNYEQYF	TGTGCCAGCAGCTTAGAACTTAACTACGAGCAGTACTTC
NA	NA	TRBV7-2	TRBJ2-7	CASSTVGGSFYEQYF	TGTGCCAGCAGCACAGTCGGGGGATCCTTCTACGAGCAGTACTTC
NA	TRBD2	TRBV2	TRBJ2-2	CASFSNSGVTGELFF	TGTGCCAGCTTCTCAAATAGCGGGGTCACCGGGGAGCTGTTTTTT
NA	TRBD1	TRBV30	TRBJ1-3	CAWTIGGQFLNTIYF	TGTGCCTGGACCATAGGGGGACAGTTTCTAAACACCATATATTTT
NA	NA	TRBV27	TRBJ1-6	CASSFYREGSPLHF	TGTGCCAGCAGTTTTTACAGGGAAGGATCACCCCTCCACTTT
NA	NA	TRBV9	TRBJ2-2	CASSTGDSTGELFF	TGTGCCAGCAGCACTGGCGACAGCACCGGGGAGCTGTTTTTT
NA	NA	TRBV13	TRBJ1-1	CASSLEGAMNTEAFF	TGTGCCAGCAGCTTAGAAGGGGCCATGAACACTGAAGCTTTCTTT